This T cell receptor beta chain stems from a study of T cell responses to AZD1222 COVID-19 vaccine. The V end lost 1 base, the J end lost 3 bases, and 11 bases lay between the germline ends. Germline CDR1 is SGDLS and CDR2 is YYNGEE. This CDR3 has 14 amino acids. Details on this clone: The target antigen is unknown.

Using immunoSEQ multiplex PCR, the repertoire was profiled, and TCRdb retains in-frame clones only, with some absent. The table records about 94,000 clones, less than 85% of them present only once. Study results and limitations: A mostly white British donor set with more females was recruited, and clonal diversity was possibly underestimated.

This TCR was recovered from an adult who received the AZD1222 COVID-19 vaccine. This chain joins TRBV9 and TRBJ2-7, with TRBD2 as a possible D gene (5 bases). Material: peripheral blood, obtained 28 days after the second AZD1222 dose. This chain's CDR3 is CASSVYQDFYEQYF. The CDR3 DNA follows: TGTGCCAGCAGCGTATACCAGGACTTCTACGAGCAGTACTTC. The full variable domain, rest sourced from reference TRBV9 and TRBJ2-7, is DSGVTQTPKHLITATGQRVTLRCSPRSGDLSVYWYQQSLDQGLQFLIQYYNGEERAKGNILERFSAQQFPDLHSELNLSSLELGDSALYFCASSVYQDFYEQYFGPGTRLTVT.